This T cell receptor (beta chain) was captured by sequencing in a study of blood T cell repertoires in COVID-19. Study overall: Sites in the United States, Italy and Spain provided acute and convalescent COVID-19 samples.

Germline V gene lookup returns CDR1 SGHRS and CDR2 YFSETQ. Trimming took 2 bases from V and 3 from J; bases not matched to a gene: 1. This CDR3 has 15 residues. Using immunoSEQ multiplex PCR, the repertoire was profiled, and TCRdb retains in-frame clones only, with some absent. The repertoire holds about 220,000 clones, with 80% to 90% as singletons. The TCR was taken from a man over 45 with active or convalescent COVID-19. The chain links TRBV5-1 to TRBJ2-2, with 10 bases matching TRBD2. The sequencing input was peripheral blood. CDR3 nucleotides: TGCGCCAGCAGCTTAGGACTAGCGGACACCGGGGAGCTGTTTTTT. It codes for CASSLGLADTGELFF.